These 7 T cell receptor beta chains were all obtained from the same sample, sequenced in a study of T cells after yellow fever vaccination. TCRdb re-derived calls from the 5' RACE reads in MiXCR, one entry per CDR3 protein. The sample lists around 350,000 distinct CDR3 sequences; under 7.5% were seen once. This material consisted of PBMCs, taken 5 days after the yellow fever booster vaccination. The receptors come from a man aged 25 to 40 who received the YFV17D yellow fever vaccine.

The sample holds a few counts of this clonotype. This chain joins TRBV6-1 and TRBJ1-1; D remains unclear. Germline V gene data show CDR1 as MNHNS and CDR2 as SASEGT. This CDR3 spans 13 amino acids. Deletions cut 6 bases from V and 1 base from J, with 9 bases between. CDR3 DNA: TGTGCCAGCAGGCTAATAAGGAACACTGAAGCTTTCTTT. Translation: CASRLIRNTEAFF.

This clonotype was counted a few times. This chain uses TRBV10-1 with TRBJ2-1; D is undetermined. V lost 4 bases, J lost 2 bases, and 6 bases lay in between. The CDR3 has 13 residues. Germline CDR1 WNHNN, CDR2 SYGVQD (reference sequence). CDR3 sequence (DNA): TGCGCCAGCAGTGCGACGACCTACAATGAGCAGTTCTTC. Amino acids: CASSATTYNEQFF.

This clonotype was counted between two and nine times. The chain couples TRBV18 to TRBJ2-3; unclear D gene. V was trimmed by 2 bases and J by 10 bases, leaving 13 bases between them. This CDR3 is 13 amino acids long. Looked up from germline, CDR1 is KGHSH and CDR2 is LQKENI. The CDR3 DNA reads TGTGCCAGCTCACCAGGGAACCTCGTTGCGCAGTATTTT. Translation gives CASSPGNLVAQYF.

This clonotype was observed a handful of times. The chain couples TRBV28 to TRBJ2-7; maybe TRBD2 (6 bases). CDR3 length equals 15 residues. The V gene lost 7 bases and the J gene lost 1 base, with 17 bases spanning the gap. The germline V gene has CDR1 MDHEN and CDR2 SYDVKM. The CDR3 region has the DNA TGTGCCAGCATCCATGGTAGCGGTCCTTCCTACGAGCAGTACTTC. Protein: CASIHGSGPSYEQYF.

The chain combines TRBV6-1 with TRBJ2-1, with TRBD1 as a possible D gene (6 bases). Trimming took 7 bases from V and 4 from J, leaving 20 bases between them. This CDR3 comprises 16 residues. CDR1 and CDR2 (germline): MNHNS, SASEGT. CDR3 residues: CASNYIRQENYNEQFF. As DNA, the CDR3 is TGTGCCAGCAACTATATCCGACAGGAGAATTACAATGAGCAGTTCTTC.

This chain links TRBV7-2 with TRBJ2-2; TRBD1 aligns across 10 bases. Trimming at V came to 0 bases and at J to 4 bases, leaving 2 bases not matched to a gene. Germline assignment: CDR1 SGHTA and CDR2 FQGNSA. The length of the CDR3 is 16 residues. CDR3 in amino acids: CASSLARTGGTGELFF. The CDR3, as DNA: TGTGCCAGCAGCTTAGCGAGGACAGGGGGCACCGGGGAGCTGTTTTTT. The full variable domain, rest sourced from reference TRBV7-2 and TRBJ2-2, is GAGVSQSPSNKVTEKGKDVELRCDPISGHTALYWYRQSLGQGLEFLIYFQGNSAPDKSGLPSDRFSAERTGGSVSTLTIQRTQQEDSAVYLCASSLARTGGTGELFFGEGSRLTVL.

This clonotype was seen only a few times. V and J are TRBV7-2 and TRBJ2-1; 8 nucleotides agree with TRBD2. Germline V lookup: CDR1 SGHTA, CDR2 FQGNSA. This CDR3 region has 16 residues. V lost 1 base, J lost 3 bases, and 5 bases stayed unmatched. CDR3 sequence: CASSLVASGYYNEQFF. The DNA of the CDR3 is TGTGCCAGCAGCTTAGTGGCTAGCGGGTACTACAATGAGCAGTTCTTC. The full variable domain, in which reference TRBV7-2 and TRBJ2-1 provide the parts outside the CDR3, is GAGVSQSPSNKVTEKGKDVELRCDPISGHTALYWYRQSLGQGLEFLIYFQGNSAPDKSGLPSDRFSAERTGGSVSTLTIQRTQQEDSAVYLCASSLVASGYYNEQFFGPGTRLTVL.